Presented here are 23 T cell receptor beta chains from one specimen sequenced in a study of PD-L1 blockade in urothelial cancer. Described time point: pretreatment peripheral blood. TCRdb's table, derived via immunoSEQ multiplex PCR, lists solely in-frame clones and lacks some. The sample consists of 60,000 to 75,000 clones, around 83% of them appearing once. This specimen was PBMCs, taken around atezolizumab (anti-PD-L1) treatment. The source of these receptors is a woman in her 70s with urothelial cancer.

CDR3 residues: CSVEEKRGYNEQFF. In DNA, the CDR3 is TGCAGCGTTGAAGAAAAGCGGGGCTACAATGAGCAGTTCTTC. The V gene is TRBV29-1, the J gene TRBJ2-1; 7 positions agree with TRBD2. Germline trimming cut 0 bases from V and 3 bases from J; bases unmatched to any gene: 2. Germline CDR1 reads SQVTM; CDR2 reads ANQGSEA. The CDR3 totals 14 residues.

The V gene is TRBV30, the J gene TRBJ1-5, with 8 bases matching TRBD1. The length of the CDR3 is 13 residues. With 2 bases clipped from V and 4 bases from J, the junction kept 1 base outside the gene matches. Germline V lookup: CDR1 GTSNPN, CDR2 SVGIG (reference sequence). The CDR3 region is CAWSRQGNQPQHF. In DNA, the CDR3 is TGTGCCTGGAGTAGACAGGGGAATCAGCCCCAGCATTTT.

This chain connects TRBV2 to TRBJ1-4; tentatively, D is TRBD1 (6 bases). The V end was cut by 4 bases, the J end by 7 bases, with 13 bases between. The CDR3 spans 14 residues. Germline V gene data show CDR1 as SNHLY and CDR2 as FYNNEI. The CDR3 is CASSADRGSEKLFF. The CDR3 DNA sequence: TGTGCCAGCAGTGCGGACAGAGGTAGTGAAAAACTGTTTTTT.

A single count supports this clone. Written as DNA, the CDR3 is TGTGCCAGCAGCTTCCCAGGGGGGAATGAAAAACTGTTTTTT. This encodes CASSFPGGNEKLFF. This chain uses TRBV7-9 with TRBJ1-4; 7 nucleotides agree with TRBD1. J lost 5 bases, V lost 3 bases, and 3 bases had no gene match. The CDR3 is made up of 14 amino acids. CDR1 is SEHNR and CDR2 is FQNEAQ in the germline V gene (reference sequence).

The V call is TRBV28, the J call TRBJ1-3, with a tentative D call TRBD1 (5 bases). Germline lookup yields CDR1 MDHEN and CDR2 SYDVKM. V was cut by 6 bases and J by 0 bases, with 9 bases left in between. This CDR3 spans 14 amino acids. CDR3 protein: CASSFGGSGNTIYF. The CDR3, as DNA: TGTGCCAGCAGCTTCGGGGGCTCTGGAAACACCATATATTTT. Complete variable domain (other parts from reference TRBV28 and TRBJ1-3): DVKVTQSSRYLVKRTGEKVFLECVQDMDHENMFWYRQDPGLGLRLIYFSYDVKMKEKGDIPEGYSVSREKKERFSLILESASTNQTSMYLCASSFGGSGNTIYFGEGSWLTVV.

The chain is built from TRBV4-1 and TRBJ2-7, with 7 bases aligning to TRBD2. There are 16 residues in the CDR3. After removal of 0 bases from V and 0 bases from J, the junction contained 5 bases not matched to a gene. CDR1 and CDR2 from the germline V gene are MGHRA and YSYEKL. The chain's CDR3 is CASSQEGGGSSYEQYF. DNA of the CDR3: TGCGCCAGCAGCCAAGAGGGGGGGGGTTCCTCCTACGAGCAGTACTTC.

The chain recombines TRBV12-1 with TRBJ2-3; TRBD1 is taken as the D call from the table, unchecked against the DNA. TRBV12-1 is a recognized pseudogene. The CDR3 consists of 18 residues. The CDR3 spells CASSSHNPGTSYTDTQYF. CDR3 coding DNA: TGTGCCAGCAGCTCCCACAACCCCGGGACATCCTACACAGATACGCAGTATTTT.

The J gene is TRBJ2-2, the V gene TRBV5-1; D is undetermined. Germline CDR1 reads SGHRS; CDR2 reads YFSETQ. The CDR3 sequence is 15 residues long. V dropped 6 bases and J dropped 4 bases, with 16 bases sitting between them. CDR3 region: CASTYKTGPTGELFF. For the CDR3, the DNA is TGCGCCAGCACTTATAAGACGGGTCCCACCGGGGAGCTGTTTTTT.

The rearrangement links TRBV28 to TRBJ1-1; 8 nucleotides match TRBD1. With 6 bases clipped from V and 8 bases from J, the junction kept 8 bases outside the gene matches. CDR1 is MDHEN and CDR2 is SYDVKM in the germline V gene. This CDR3 contains 13 residues. CDR3 amino acids: CASSPPRTGEAFF. In DNA form, the CDR3 reads TGTGCCAGCAGCCCCCCGAGGACAGGGGAAGCTTTCTTT.

The rearrangement joins TRBV9 to TRBJ2-3; D perhaps matches TRBD1 (5 bases). V lost 3 bases and J lost 1, with 12 bases in between. Looked up from germline, CDR1 is SGDLS and CDR2 is YYNGEE. The CDR3 runs 15 residues. The CDR3 sequence is CASSGGWGGTDTQYF. In nucleotides, the CDR3 is TGTGCCAGCAGCGGGGGTTGGGGCGGCACAGATACGCAGTATTTT.

The rearrangement uses TRBV28 and TRBJ2-1, with 7 bases identical to TRBD2. The CDR3 has 18 residues. V shed 1 base, J shed 0 bases, and the junction held 9 bases outside the gene matches. The V gene's germline CDR1 is MDHEN and CDR2 SYDVKM. The CDR3 loop is CASSLSVLTGGSYNEQFF. CDR3 nucleotide sequence: TGTGCCAGCAGTTTATCGGTTCTTACGGGGGGCTCCTACAATGAGCAGTTCTTC.

The chain is built from TRBV5-1 and TRBJ2-2, with 11 bases matching TRBD1. J was trimmed by 6 bases and V by 4 bases; bases with no gene match: 5. In germline, CDR1 is SGHRS, CDR2 YFSETQ. The CDR3 loop spans 15 amino acids. The CDR3 loop is CASSGGQGAPGELFF. As DNA, the CDR3 is TGCGCCAGCAGCGGAGGACAGGGGGCGCCCGGGGAGCTGTTTTTT.

The sample holds one count of this clone. This chain connects TRBV27 to TRBJ2-5, with 7 bases matching TRBD2. V dropped 0 bases and J dropped 2; count of bases not matched to a gene: 9. The length of the CDR3 is 17 residues. Germline assignment: CDR1 MNHEY and CDR2 SMNVEV (reference sequence). The CDR3 coding sequence is TGTGCCAGCAGTTTATCAGCCGCGGCTAGCGGACAAGAGACCCAGTACTTC. This translates into CASSLSAAASGQETQYF.

The J gene is TRBJ2-2, the V gene TRBV25-1, with TRBD2 as a possible D gene (5 bases). Trimming left V 8 bases short and J 0 bases short, with 10 bases between. CDR3 length: 14 amino acids. CDR1 is MGHDK, CDR2 SYGVNS, per germline. In DNA form, the CDR3 reads TGTGCCAGCCGCGGGCTCTCGAACACCGGGGAGCTGTTTTTT. It translates to CASRGLSNTGELFF.

This chain links TRBV7-6 with TRBJ2-7, with TRBD2 matching over 11 bases. Trimming removed 5 bases from V and 0 bases from J; junction bases left unmatched: 9. CDR3 length: 17 amino acids. Germline V gene lookup returns CDR1 SGHVS and CDR2 FNYEAQ. The CDR3 region has the DNA TGTGCCAGCAGCAAAGGCCCTCTAGCGGGGGGCTCCTACGAGCAGTACTTC. Translated: CASSKGPLAGGSYEQYF.

The rearrangement joins TRBV2 to TRBJ2-1; D is ambiguous. V was cut by 4 bases and J by 8 bases, with 12 bases left in between. The length of the CDR3 is 13 residues. The germline CDR1 and CDR2 sequences are SNHLY and FYNNEI. The CDR3 loop reads CASSAERVYEQFF. DNA of the CDR3: TGTGCCAGCAGTGCCGAACGAGTCTATGAGCAGTTCTTC. Full variable domain (missing parts from reference TRBV2 and TRBJ2-1): EPEVTQTPSHQVTQMGQEVILRCVPISNHLYFYWYRQILGQKVEFLVSFYNNEISEKSEIFDDQFSVERPDGSNFTLKIRSTKLEDSAMYFCASSAERVYEQFFGPGTRLTVL.

To note about this clone: Other DNA sequences within the sample encode an identical CDR3. J is TRBJ1-3 and V is TRBV10-1, with TRBD1 matching 7 bases. Germline lookup yields CDR1 WNHNN and CDR2 SYGVQD (reference sequence). The J segment lost 2 bases and the V segment lost 6 bases, leaving 1 base of the junction unmatched. The CDR3 has 13 residues. The CDR3 DNA reads TGCGCCAGCAGCGGGACAGCTGGAAACACCATATATTTT. Its protein product is CASSGTAGNTIYF.

The rearrangement uses TRBV19 and TRBJ1-1, with unresolved D. Germline assignment: CDR1 LNHDA and CDR2 SQIVND (reference sequence). V was pared by 3 bases and J by 0 bases, with 8 bases between. The CDR3 sequence is 14 residues long. The CDR3 reads CASSIETVNTEAFF. The CDR3, as DNA: TGTGCCAGTAGTATCGAAACGGTGAACACTGAAGCTTTCTTT.

In its sample, this clone was seen a few times. The chain links TRBV7-2 to TRBJ1-1; 7 bases agree with TRBD1. Germline loops: CDR1 SGHTA, CDR2 FQGNSA. The CDR3 has 14 amino acids. The trim removed 5 bases at V and 0 bases at J, leaving 3 bases unmatched. CDR3 residues: CASSKQGMNTEAFF. CDR3 sequence (DNA): TGTGCCAGCAGCAAACAGGGGATGAACACTGAAGCTTTCTTT.

The rearrangement joins TRBV19 to TRBJ1-2; TRBD1 matches at 7 bases. Trimming at V came to 5 bases and at J to 11 bases, leaving 17 bases not matched to a gene. CDR1 is LNHDA and CDR2 is SQIVND in the germline V gene (reference sequence). CDR3 length equals 15 residues. The CDR3 DNA reads as TGTGCCAGTAGTGTTCAGGGGGAGGACGTCTTTGGGTACACCTTC. Translation: CASSVQGEDVFGYTF. The full variable domain, rest sourced from reference TRBV19 and TRBJ1-2, is DGGITQSPKYLFRKEGQNVTLSCEQNLNHDAMYWYRQDPGQGLRLIYYSQIVNDFQKGDIAEGYSVSREKKESFPLTVTSAQKNPTAFYLCASSVQGEDVFGYTFGSGTRLTVV.

The chain combines TRBV6-6 with TRBJ2-1, with 8 bases lining up with TRBD1. V dropped 0 bases and J dropped 8; count of bases not matched to a gene: 3. CDR1 MNHNY and CDR2 SVGAGI come from the germline V gene (reference sequence). CDR3 length: 14 residues. The CDR3 DNA is TGTGCCAGCAGTTACTCGCAGGGGGCGGATGAGCAGTTCTTC. Protein product: CASSYSQGADEQFF.

The chain uses TRBV19 and TRBJ2-5; perhaps TRBD1 as D (5 bases). V lost 1 base, J lost 0 bases, and 9 bases lay in between. The CDR3 has 15 residues. From germline, CDR1 is LNHDA and CDR2 SQIVND (reference sequence). CDR3 DNA: TGTGCCAGTAGTATAGGTCCAGGGTACCAAGAGACCCAGTACTTC. Translating it yields CASSIGPGYQETQYF.

The chain is built from TRBV7-2 and TRBJ2-3; D ambiguous. The V and J ends lost 2 bases and 3 bases respectively, with 9 bases between them. CDR1 is SGHTA and CDR2 is FQGNSA in the germline V gene. This CDR3 region has 14 residues. CDR3 loop: CASSLSHSTDTQYF. CDR3 in DNA: TGTGCCAGCAGCTTATCTCACAGTACAGATACGCAGTATTTT.